This T cell receptor (beta chain) originates from a study of shared clonotypes between healthy human individuals. TCRdb keeps only in-frame clones here, not all; method: immunoSEQ multiplex PCR. The sample shows about 730,000 clones, roughly two thirds of them seen only once. Germline CDR1 is SQVTM and CDR2 is ANQGSEA. The CDR3 consists of 13 residues. With 7 bases removed from V and 4 bases from J, the gap between germline ends came to 14 bases. This clone was detected many times. This clonotype was sampled from a woman in her twenties or thirties in good health. The chain carries TRBV29-1 and TRBJ1-5; D is possibly TRBD1 (5 bases). The specimen was memory CD4+ T cells sorted from blood. Noted subset: CD45RA-negative fraction. CDR3 protein: CSAQQGGNQPQHF. The CDR3 DNA follows: TGCAGCGCACAGCAGGGAGGTAATCAGCCCCAGCATTTT.